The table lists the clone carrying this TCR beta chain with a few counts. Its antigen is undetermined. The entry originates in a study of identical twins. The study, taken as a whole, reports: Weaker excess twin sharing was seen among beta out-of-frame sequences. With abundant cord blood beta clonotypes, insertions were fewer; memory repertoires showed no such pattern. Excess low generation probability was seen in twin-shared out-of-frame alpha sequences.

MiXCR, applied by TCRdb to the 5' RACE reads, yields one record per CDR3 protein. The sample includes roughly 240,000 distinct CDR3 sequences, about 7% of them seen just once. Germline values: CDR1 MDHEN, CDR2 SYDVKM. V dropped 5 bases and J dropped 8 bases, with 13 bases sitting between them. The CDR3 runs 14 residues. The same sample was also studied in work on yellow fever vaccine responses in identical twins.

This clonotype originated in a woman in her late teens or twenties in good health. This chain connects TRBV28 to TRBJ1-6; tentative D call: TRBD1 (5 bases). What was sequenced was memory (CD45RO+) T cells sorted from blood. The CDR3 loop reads CASSLLRGDSPLHF. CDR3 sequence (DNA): TGTGCCAGCAGTCTCCTCCGGGGGGATTCACCCCTCCACTTT.